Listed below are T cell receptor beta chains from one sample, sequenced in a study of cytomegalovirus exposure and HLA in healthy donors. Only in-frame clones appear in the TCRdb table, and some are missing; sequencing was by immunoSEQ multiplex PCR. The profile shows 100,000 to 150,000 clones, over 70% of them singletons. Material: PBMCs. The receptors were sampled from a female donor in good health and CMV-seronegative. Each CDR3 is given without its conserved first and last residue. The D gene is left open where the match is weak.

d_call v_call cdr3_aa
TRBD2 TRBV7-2 ASSLTSGGTDTQY
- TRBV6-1 ASSLRETRQEQY
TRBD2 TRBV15 ATSRGTSGSNEQF
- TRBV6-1 ASSEVRGGGSPLH
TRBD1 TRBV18 ASSPQLTGSVGSGANVLT
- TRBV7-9 ASSFHSSGAF
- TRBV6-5 ASSYSPGAYGYT
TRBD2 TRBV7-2 ASSGAGLAGGAWKTQY
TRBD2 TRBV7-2 ASRLAVNTGELF
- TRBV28 ASSLEEEYEQY
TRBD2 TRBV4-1 ASSQPTSGGYGQY
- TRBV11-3 ASSLGGRRTDTQY
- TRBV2 ASSVGGNNQPQH
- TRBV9 ASSVVGEAGQETQY
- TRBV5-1 ASSLIAGSSYNEQF
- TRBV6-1 ASSERSGLSYEQY
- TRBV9 ASSPGAGPSRPGELF
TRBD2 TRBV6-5 ASSYSPGAGGYEQY
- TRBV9 ASSGSDTPSGELF
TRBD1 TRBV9 ASSGQGGPYEQY
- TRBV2 ASSALRAGRRDYGYT
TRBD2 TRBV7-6 ASSHRLAGGEITQY
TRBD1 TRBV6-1 ASRDSGTGYGYT